This TCR beta chain was identified in a study of OX40 agonist ivuxolimab in advanced cancers. About the investigation overall: Ivuxolimab was an agonistic, fully human IgG2 monoclonal antibody directed against OX40 (CD134), a costimulatory receptor. Intravenous ivuxolimab was administered to patients every 2 weeks at six dose levels: 0.01, 0.1, 0.3, 1.5, 3 and 10 mg/kg. Among the 50 to 55 dose-escalation patients, approximately 20 had hepatocellular carcinoma, about 15 melanoma, 9 renal cell carcinoma and 9 head and neck cancer. In the dose-escalation cohort, 65% to 90% of patients were male, and the mean age was around 60 years, with a range of 23 to 79. Prior anti-PD-1, anti-PD-L1 or anti-CTLA-4 therapy was permitted, and 40% of dose-escalation patients had received checkpoint inhibitors. Partial responses were achieved by three dose-escalation patients, of whom one had hepatocellular carcinoma and two had cutaneous melanoma. The purpose of peripheral TCRbeta sequencing was to test whether ivuxolimab changed TCR sequence diversity and led to clonal T-cell expansion. The paper covers the monotherapy dose-escalation part of the phase I ivuxolimab trial, which included N = 52 patients.

Genomic DNA was extracted from sorted cells for sequencing of the TCRbeta CDR3 region. The immunoSEQ Assay was used for sequencing of TCRbeta CDR3 regions. The immuneACCESS repertoire file appears here via TCRdb, limited to in-frame rearrangements. These files lack a portion of the clones; in checked studies, under half of the deficit traces to unresolved V genes, and the cause of the others is not known. For this sample there are approximately 37,000 clones; around 80% appear just once. Roughly 18% of the sample is taken by the ten largest. As to this clone: This clone's antigen is unknown. Base qualities were left out, and no much larger clone turns up one base away.

General findings and caveats noted by the study authors: After ivuxolimab, expanded clones were on average more numerous among CD8+ T cells than among CD4+ T cells. Clonal expansion of both CD4+ and CD8+ blood T cells was observed from baseline to week 6 at doses 0.1 to 3.0 mg/kg. Low levels of normalized T-cell clonal expansion were also seen in some nonresponding patients. The antigen specificity of the clonally expanded peripheral T cells was not determined. In the 0.1-3.0 mg/kg groups, partial responders had among the lowest normalized peripheral clonal expansion, particularly in CD8+ T cells.

Patients with a history of autoimmune disease or receiving systemic immunosuppression were excluded from the trial. In every dose cohort, peripheral blood was drawn for TCR sequencing at baseline, cycle 4 day 1, and cycle 7 day 1. The samples were taken from a phase I, first-in-human, multicenter, open-label dose-escalation trial of ivuxolimab. Adults with locally advanced or metastatic melanoma, renal cell, hepatocellular, or head and neck squamous cell carcinoma were enrolled in the trial. CD4+ and CD8+ T cells were sorted separately from peripheral blood before TCR sequencing. The sample consisted of CD4+ or CD8+ T cells sorted from blood, taken in a trial of the OX40 agonist ivuxolimab. The receptor was isolated from an adult with an advanced solid tumor such as melanoma, head and neck, liver or kidney cancer.

Here is the DNA: TGTGCCAGCAGTTACTCGACAGGGGTCCTAGATACGCAGTATTTT. Translated, this is CASSYSTGVLDTQYF. The chain joins TRBV6-5 to TRBJ2-3; TRBD1 lines up with 8 middle nucleotides. For this chain, trimming is 0 bases at the V end and 5 bases at the J end, and the number of junction bases without a gene match is 4. Looking up the germline V gene yields CDR1 MNHEY and CDR2 SVGAGI. Measured from the cysteine to the phenylalanine, the CDR3 is 15 residues long. Left in the record is the CDR3 DNA by itself, 45 bases read in frame from the first base.